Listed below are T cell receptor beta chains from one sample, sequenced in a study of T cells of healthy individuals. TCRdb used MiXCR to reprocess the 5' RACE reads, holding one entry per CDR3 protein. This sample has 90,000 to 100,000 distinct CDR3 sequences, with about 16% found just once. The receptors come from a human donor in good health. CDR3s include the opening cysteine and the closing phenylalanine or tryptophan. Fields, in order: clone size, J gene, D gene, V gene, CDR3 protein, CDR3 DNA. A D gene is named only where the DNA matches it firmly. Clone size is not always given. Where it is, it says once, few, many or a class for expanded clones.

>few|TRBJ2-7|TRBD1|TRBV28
CASSSNTGQIPYEQYF
TGTGCCAGCAGTTCCAATACGGGACAGATACCCTACGAGCAGTACTTC
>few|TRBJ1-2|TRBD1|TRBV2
CASSEWGTGRNYGYTF
TGTGCCAGCAGTGAATGGGGGACAGGGAGAAACTATGGCTACACCTTC
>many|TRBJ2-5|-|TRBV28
CASSSGETQYF
TGTGCCAGCAGTTCAGGGGAGACCCAGTACTTC
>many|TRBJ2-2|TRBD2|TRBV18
CASSQGLAGVTGELFF
TGTGCCAGCTCACAGGGACTAGCGGGAGTAACCGGGGAGCTGTTTTTT
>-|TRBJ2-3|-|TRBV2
CASLERGYTDTQYF
TGTGCCAGCCTCGAGAGAGGTTACACAGATACGCAGTATTTT
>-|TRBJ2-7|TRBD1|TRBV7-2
CASSLQTGGYEQYF
TGTGCCAGCAGCCTCCAGACAGGGGGCTACGAGCAGTACTTC
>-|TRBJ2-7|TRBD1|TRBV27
CATGGWAGSYEQYF
TGTGCCACAGGGGGCTGGGCCGGCTCCTACGAGCAGTACTTC
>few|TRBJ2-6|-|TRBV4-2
CASSQDQSSGANVLTF
TGTGCCAGCAGCCAAGATCAGAGCTCTGGGGCCAACGTCCTGACTTTC
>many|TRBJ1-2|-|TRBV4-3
CASSQDVRHESYTF
TGCGCCAGCAGCCAAGATGTGCGTCACGAGAGCTACACCTTC
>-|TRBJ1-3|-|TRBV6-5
CASSYSRGSRNTIYF
TGTGCCAGCAGTTACTCGAGAGGGAGTAGAAACACCATATATTTT
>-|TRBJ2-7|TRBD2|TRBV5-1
CASSPGLAGIPRHEQYF
TGCGCCAGCAGCCCGGGACTAGCGGGGATCCCTAGGCACGAGCAGTACTTC
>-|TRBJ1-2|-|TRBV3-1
CASSHRQLRDGYTF
TGTGCCAGCAGCCACCGTCAACTTCGAGATGGCTACACCTTC
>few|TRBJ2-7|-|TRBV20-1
CSARDGAGGPPYEQYF
TGCAGTGCTAGAGATGGTGCCGGCGGGCCTCCATACGAGCAGTACTTC
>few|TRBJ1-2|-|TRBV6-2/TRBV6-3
CASSHVWQTYGYTF
TGTGCCAGCAGCCACGTGTGGCAGACCTATGGCTACACCTTC
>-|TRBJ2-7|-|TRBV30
CAWSEGVGYEQYF
TGTGCCTGGTCGGAGGGCGTCGGCTACGAGCAGTACTTC
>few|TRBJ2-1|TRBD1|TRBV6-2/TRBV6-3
CASSTTGQVYNEQFF
TGTGCCAGCAGTACCACGGGACAGGTATACAATGAGCAGTTCTTC
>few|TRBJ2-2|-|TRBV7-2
CASSSTMEGELFF
TGTGCCAGCAGCTCCACTATGGAGGGGGAGCTGTTTTTT
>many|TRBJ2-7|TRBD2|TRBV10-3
CAISAGGPGDEQYF
TGTGCCATCAGCGCGGGAGGCCCCGGGGACGAGCAGTACTTC
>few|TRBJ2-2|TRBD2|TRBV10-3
CAISPAGGTNTGELFF
TGTGCCATCAGTCCAGCGGGGGGAACGAACACCGGGGAGCTGTTTTTT
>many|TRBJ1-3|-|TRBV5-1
CASSLDRSSGNTIYF
TGCGCCAGCAGCTTGGACAGATCCTCTGGAAACACCATATATTTT
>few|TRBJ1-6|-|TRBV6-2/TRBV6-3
CASSPGRRGPPLHF
TGTGCCAGCAGCCCGGGACGGAGGGGTCCACCCCTCCACTTT
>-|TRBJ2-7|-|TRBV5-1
CASSPQTDFSYEQYF
TGCGCCAGCAGCCCTCAGACCGATTTCTCCTACGAGCAGTACTTC
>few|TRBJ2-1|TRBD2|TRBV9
CASSVSGTRNEQFF
TGTGCCAGCAGCGTTTCCGGGACTAGGAATGAGCAGTTCTTC
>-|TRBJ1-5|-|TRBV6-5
CASSYSRGGQPQHF
TGTGCCAGCAGTTACTCGAGAGGGGGTCAGCCCCAGCATTTT
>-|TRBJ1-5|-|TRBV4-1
CASSQVTGYSNQPQHF
TGCGCCAGCAGCCAGGTCACAGGTTATAGCAATCAGCCCCAGCATTTT
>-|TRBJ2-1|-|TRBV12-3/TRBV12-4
CASSLGIAHNEQFF
TGTGCCAGCAGTTTGGGAATAGCGCACAATGAGCAGTTCTTC
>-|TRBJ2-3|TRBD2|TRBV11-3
CASSFGLAGRTDTQYF
TGTGCCAGCAGCTTCGGACTAGCGGGTCGCACAGATACGCAGTATTTT
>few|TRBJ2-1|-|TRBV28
CASSELGTHNEQFF
TGTGCCAGCAGCGAGCTCGGGACCCACAATGAGCAGTTCTTC
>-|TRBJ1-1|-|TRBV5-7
CASSFGTPTEAFF
TGTGCCAGCAGCTTTGGGACACCCACTGAAGCTTTCTTT
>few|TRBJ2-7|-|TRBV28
CASQQDPNEQYF
TGTGCCAGCCAACAGGACCCTAACGAGCAGTACTTC
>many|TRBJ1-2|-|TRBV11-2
CASSLEGNYGYTF
TGTGCCAGCAGCTTAGAGGGTAACTATGGCTACACCTTC
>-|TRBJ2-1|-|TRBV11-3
CASSLVRSNEQFF
TGTGCCAGCAGCTTAGTTAGGAGCAATGAGCAGTTCTTC
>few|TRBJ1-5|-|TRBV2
CASKKALGNQPQHF
TGTGCCAGCAAAAAGGCATTGGGCAATCAGCCCCAGCATTTT
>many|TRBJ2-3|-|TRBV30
CAWSRRATDTQYF
TGTGCCTGGAGCCGGAGAGCTACAGATACGCAGTATTTT
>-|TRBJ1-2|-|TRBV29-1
CSVEVEAYGYTF
TGCAGCGTTGAAGTTGAAGCCTATGGCTACACCTTC
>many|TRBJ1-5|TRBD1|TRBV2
CASREGQAGYQPQHF
TGTGCCAGCAGGGAAGGACAGGCGGGTTATCAGCCCCAGCATTTT
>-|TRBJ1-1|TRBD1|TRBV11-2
CASSFGTGEFPGEAFF
TGTGCCAGCAGCTTCGGGACAGGGGAATTCCCAGGTGAAGCTTTCTTT
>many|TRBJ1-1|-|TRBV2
CASSSSMNTEAFF
TGTGCCAGCAGTTCGAGTATGAACACTGAAGCTTTCTTT
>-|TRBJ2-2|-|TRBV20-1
CSASATGPGELFF
TGCAGTGCCTCGGCCACGGGACCCGGGGAGCTGTTTTTT
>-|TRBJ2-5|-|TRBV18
CASSPPAAVTQYF
TGTGCCAGCTCACCACCTGCGGCCGTGACCCAGTACTTC
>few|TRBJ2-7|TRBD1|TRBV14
CASSFTGGEQYF
TGTGCCAGCAGCTTTACAGGGGGCGAGCAGTACTTC
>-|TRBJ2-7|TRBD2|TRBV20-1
CSASLGTSVYEQYF
TGCAGTGCTAGCCTCGGGACTAGCGTATACGAGCAGTACTTC
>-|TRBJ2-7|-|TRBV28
CASSLYGYEQYF
TGTGCCAGCAGTTTGTACGGTTACGAGCAGTACTTC
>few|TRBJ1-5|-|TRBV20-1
CSASEGNQPQHF
TGCAGTGCTAGTGAGGGCAATCAGCCCCAGCATTTT
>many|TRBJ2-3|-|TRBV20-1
CSARAPSATDTQYF
TGCAGTGCTAGAGCTCCTAGCGCCACAGATACGCAGTATTTT
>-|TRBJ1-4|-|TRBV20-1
CSARDGAFNEKLFF
TGCAGTGCTAGAGACGGGGCTTTTAATGAAAAACTGTTTTTT